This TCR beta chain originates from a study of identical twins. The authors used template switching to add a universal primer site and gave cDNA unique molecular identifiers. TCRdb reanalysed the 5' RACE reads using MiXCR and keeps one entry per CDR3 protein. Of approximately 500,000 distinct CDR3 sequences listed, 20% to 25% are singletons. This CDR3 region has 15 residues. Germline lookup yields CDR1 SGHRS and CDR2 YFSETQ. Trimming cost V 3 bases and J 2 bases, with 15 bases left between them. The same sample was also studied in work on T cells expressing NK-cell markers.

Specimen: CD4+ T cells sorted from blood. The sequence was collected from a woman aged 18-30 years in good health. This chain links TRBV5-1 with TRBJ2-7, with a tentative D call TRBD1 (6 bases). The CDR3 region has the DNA TGCGCCAGCAGCTGGACCTTTGGGGGCGCCTACGAGCAGTACTTC. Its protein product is CASSWTFGGAYEQYF.